The rows below give T cell receptor beta chains drawn from one sample of a study of PD-1 blockade in classical Hodgkin lymphoma. Assay: immunoSEQ multiplex PCR; the TCRdb copy retains only in-frame clones and omits some. This table holds some 23,000 clones, about 70% found once. Sample: peripheral blood mononuclear cells (PBMCs), taken at baseline. The receptors shown here come from a human donor with classical Hodgkin lymphoma. CDR3s include the opening cysteine and the closing phenylalanine or tryptophan. A D gene is named only where the DNA matches it firmly. Expanded clones are given a class, and other clones once, few, many or no size at all.

TRBD1,17,TRBV11-2,NA,TRBJ2-1,TGTGCCAGCAGCTTAGATTTTCGGACAGGGGACCTCAATGAGCAGTTCTTC,CASSLDFRTGDLNEQFF
NA,15,TRBV6-1,NA,TRBJ2-7,TGTGCCAGCCGCGGGGACACCATTATCTCCTACGAGCAGTACTTC,CASRGDTIISYEQYF
NA,11,TRBV5-1,NA,TRBJ2-1,TGCGCCAGCAGCTTGTCGGCTGAGCAGTTCTTC,CASSLSAEQFF
NA,15,TRBV10-3,NA,TRBJ1-5,TGTGCCATCAGTGAGTCGATGCCAAGCAATCAGCCCCAGCATTTT,CAISESMPSNQPQHF
NA,13,TRBV5-1,NA,TRBJ2-7,TGCGCCAGCAGGAGCGACAGTATCGACGAGCAGTACTTC,CASRSDSIDEQYF
TRBD1,15,TRBV5-1,NA,TRBJ1-3,TGCGCCAGCAGCACCGCAGGGGGGCATGGAAACACCATATATTTT,CASSTAGGHGNTIYF
NA,15,TRBV4-3,NA,TRBJ2-1,TGCGCCAGCAGCCAAGCTCTAGGGGGGGCCAATGAGCAGTTCTTC,CASSQALGGANEQFF
TRBD2,18,TRBV19,few,TRBJ2-1,TGTGCCAGTAGCCGAATGACTAGCGGGGGGCCTACAGTTGATGAGCAGTTCTTC,CASSRMTSGGPTVDEQFF
TRBD1,17,TRBV7-9,NA,TRBJ1-1,TGTGCCAGCAGCTTAGCGAGGACAGGGGCCATGAACACTGAAGCTTTCTTT,CASSLARTGAMNTEAFF
NA,11,TRBV28,NA,TRBJ1-2,TGTGCCAGCGGGACACTCTATGGCTACACCTTC,CASGTLYGYTF
TRBD2,16,TRBV4-2,NA,TRBJ2-1,TGTGCCAGCAGCCAAGGGGGGGGGACTAGCTCCAATGAGCAGTTCTTC,CASSQGGGTSSNEQFF
NA,11,TRBV20-1,few,TRBJ1-5,TGCAGTGCTAGAGACAGGGACCGCCAGCATTTT,CSARDRDRQHF
NA,15,TRBV6-5,NA,TRBJ2-5,TGTGCCAGCAGAACGGAGAACGGATTAGAAGAGACCCAGTACTTC,CASRTENGLEETQYF
TRBD1,15,TRBV18,NA,TRBJ1-5,TGTGCCAGCTCACCCCCGGGACAGGGGGAGAAGCCCCAGCATTTT,CASSPPGQGEKPQHF
TRBD2,16,TRBV7-8,NA,TRBJ2-3,TGTGCCAGCAGCCCACGGACTAGCGGGGCCACAGATACGCAGTATTTT,CASSPRTSGATDTQYF